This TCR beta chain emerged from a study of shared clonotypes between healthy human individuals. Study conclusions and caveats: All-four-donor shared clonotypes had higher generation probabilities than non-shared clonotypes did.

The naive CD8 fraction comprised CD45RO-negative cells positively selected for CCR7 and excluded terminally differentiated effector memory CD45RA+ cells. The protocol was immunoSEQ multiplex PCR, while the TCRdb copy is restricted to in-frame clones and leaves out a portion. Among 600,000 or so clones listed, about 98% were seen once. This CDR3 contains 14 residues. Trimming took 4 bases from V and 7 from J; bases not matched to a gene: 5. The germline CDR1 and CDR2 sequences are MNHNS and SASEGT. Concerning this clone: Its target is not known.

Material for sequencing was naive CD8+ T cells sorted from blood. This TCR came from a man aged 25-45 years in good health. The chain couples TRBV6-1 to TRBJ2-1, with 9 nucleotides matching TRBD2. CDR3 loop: CASSGNSGRNEQFF. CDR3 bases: TGTGCCAGCAGTGGCAACAGCGGGAGGAATGAGCAGTTCTTC.